A single sample gave rise to the 15 T cell receptor beta chains below, sequenced in a study of T cell responses to AZD1222 COVID-19 vaccine. Sequencing was performed with immunoSEQ multiplex PCR; in TCRdb, only in-frame clones are kept and a portion is missing. This table has 100,000 to 120,000 clones, 85% to 90% appearing once. Specimen: peripheral blood, collected 28 days after the second AZD1222 dose. The receptors shown here come from an adult who received the AZD1222 COVID-19 vaccine.

The rearrangement links TRBV15 to TRBJ1-2; D is possibly TRBD1 (5 bases). The CDR3 consists of 14 residues. Germline lookup yields CDR1 LNHNV and CDR2 YYDKDF (reference sequence). V lost 1 base and J lost 5, with 11 bases in between. The CDR3 DNA reads as TGTGCCACCAGCAGAGGAGGGGTGGGGTATGGCTACACCTTC. Its protein product is CATSRGGVGYGYTF.

The chain carries TRBV5-1 and TRBJ2-5, with TRBD1 matching over 10 bases. The CDR3 is made up of 16 amino acids. Germline CDR1 SGHRS, CDR2 YFSETQ. V lost 4 bases, J lost 4 bases, and 10 bases stayed unmatched. The CDR3 protein is CASSPGAGTGVETQYF. Here the CDR3 DNA reads TGCGCCAGCAGCCCGGGGGCCGGGACAGGGGTAGAGACCCAGTACTTC.

The V and J genes are TRBV28 and TRBJ2-7; TRBD2 matches at 10 bases. After removal of 4 bases from V and 6 bases from J, the junction contained 15 bases not matched to a gene. The CDR3 sequence is 17 residues long. Germline V gives CDR1 MDHEN, CDR2 SYDVKM. The DNA for the CDR3 is TGTGCCAGCAGTTCCGGGGCCCTAGCGGGAGTTCTGGGCGAGCAGTACTTC. Translated, it gives CASSSGALAGVLGEQYF. Looking up the rest from reference TRBV28 and TRBJ2-7 gives the full variable domain: DVKVTQSSRYLVKRTGEKVFLECVQDMDHENMFWYRQDPGLGLRLIYFSYDVKMKEKGDIPEGYSVSREKKERFSLILESASTNQTSMYLCASSSGALAGVLGEQYFGPGTRLTVT.

The genes are TRBV5-6 and TRBJ2-1; 10 positions match TRBD1. Trimming took 3 bases from V and 8 from J; bases not matched to a gene: 11. The germline V gene has CDR1 SGHDT and CDR2 YYEEEE. CDR3 length equals 16 residues. CDR3 nucleotide sequence: TGTGCCAGCAGCTCAGTCACCGGGACAGGGGTCGATGAGCAGTTCTTC. Encoded protein: CASSSVTGTGVDEQFF.

The rearrangement uses TRBV19 and TRBJ2-1, with 8 bases identical to TRBD2. This CDR3 has 17 residues. The V segment lost 6 bases and the J segment 3 bases; nucleotides outside the gene matches: 13. Germline V gene lookup returns CDR1 LNHDA and CDR2 SQIVND (reference sequence). CDR3: CASSGDRRTSLYNEQFF. CDR3 coding DNA: TGTGCCAGTAGCGGGGATCGGAGGACTAGCCTCTACAATGAGCAGTTCTTC.

The chain uses TRBV2 and TRBJ2-7; 11 bases fit TRBD1. The trim removed 10 bases at V and 3 bases at J, leaving 5 bases unmatched. From germline, CDR1 is SNHLY and CDR2 FYNNEI. CDR3 length: 13 residues. The CDR3 DNA reads as TGTGCCACCACCGGGACAGGGGGCTACGAGCAGTACTTC. It yields the protein CATTGTGGYEQYF.

This clone appeared a few times. The J gene is TRBJ2-7, the V gene TRBV20-1; D is possibly TRBD2 (6 bases). This CDR3 region has 10 residues. The V end was cut by 6 bases, the J end by 4 bases, with 7 bases between. Looked up from germline, CDR1 is DFQATT and CDR2 is SNEGSKA (reference sequence). The CDR3 DNA follows: TGCAGTGCGGAGGGGTACGAGCAGTACTTC. Its protein product is CSAEGYEQYF.

The J gene is TRBJ1-1, the V gene TRBV2, with D unclear. CDR1 SNHLY and CDR2 FYNNEI come from the germline V gene. V shed 7 bases and J shed 1 base, with 10 bases lying between them. This CDR3 spans 13 amino acids. The CDR3 protein is CASMVHENTEAFF. For the CDR3, the DNA is TGTGCCAGCATGGTCCATGAGAACACTGAAGCTTTCTTT.

The chain is built from TRBV25-1 and TRBJ1-6, with D possibly being TRBD1 (6 bases). Trimming took 8 bases from V and 8 from J, leaving 16 bases between them. CDR3 length: 14 amino acids. Per germline, CDR1 MGHDK and CDR2 SYGVNS. The CDR3 sequence: CASGGFGVYSPLHF. The DNA for the CDR3 is TGTGCCAGCGGGGGCTTCGGAGTTTATTCACCCCTCCACTTT. The full variable domain, with the rest looked up from reference TRBV25-1 and TRBJ1-6, is EADIYQTPRYLVIGTGKKITLECSQTMGHDKMYWYQQDPGMELHLIHYSYGVNSTEKGDLSSESTVSRIRTEHFPLTLESARPSHTSQYLCASGGFGVYSPLHFGNGTRLTVT.

The chain joins TRBV5-1 to TRBJ1-2; no firm D call. Germline-derived CDR1 and CDR2 are SGHRS and YFSETQ. This CDR3 has 14 residues. The V end lost 5 bases, the J end lost 2 bases, and 13 bases lay between the germline ends. For the CDR3, the DNA is TGCGCCAGCAGTCTTACCCCAGTAAACTATGGCTACACCTTC. This sequence encodes CASSLTPVNYGYTF.

The chain uses TRBV13 and TRBJ2-2; TRBD1 matches at 7 bases. Germline CDR1 is PRHDT and CDR2 is FYEKMQ (reference sequence). V shed 6 bases, J shed 4 bases, and the junction held 5 bases outside the gene matches. The CDR3 is 14 amino acids. The DNA of the CDR3 is TGTGCCAGCAGTAAACAGGGGCCCACCGGGGAGCTGTTTTTT. Amino acids: CASSKQGPTGELFF.

The rearrangement links TRBV7-2 to TRBJ1-1; D not resolved. The CDR3 runs 14 residues. Germline V gives CDR1 SGHTA, CDR2 FQGNSA. V was shortened by 0 bases and J by 5 bases, with 10 bases between the two germline ends. CDR3 in DNA: TGTGCCAGCAGCTTAGCGCGCCAGCAAACTGAAGCTTTCTTT. Translation: CASSLARQQTEAFF.

The chain uses TRBV10-3 and TRBJ1-6; a possible D gene is TRBD1 (5 bases). The CDR3 sequence is 14 residues long. The V gene lost 8 bases and the J gene lost 5 bases, with 13 bases spanning the gap. The germline V gene has CDR1 ENHRY and CDR2 SYGVKD. In DNA form, the CDR3 reads TGTGCCATCGGGGAGGAGGGGAATAATTCACCCCTCCACTTT. The encoded protein is CAIGEEGNNSPLHF.

This chain joins TRBV5-1 and TRBJ1-4; possible D gene TRBD1, 6 bases. Germline V gene lookup returns CDR1 SGHRS and CDR2 YFSETQ. The CDR3 length is 15 residues. The V and J ends lost 1 base and 3 bases respectively, with 10 bases between them. CDR3 protein: CASSLNEGANEKLFF. CDR3 DNA: TGCGCCAGCAGCTTGAACGAGGGGGCTAATGAAAAACTGTTTTTT.

J is TRBJ1-4 and V is TRBV29-1; D is possibly TRBD1 (5 bases). CDR1 and CDR2 (germline): SQVTM, ANQGSEA. This CDR3 is 12 amino acids long. V lost 5 bases, J lost 11 bases, and 15 bases lay in between. The CDR3 loop reads CSVKGRWGKLFF. The CDR3 coding sequence is TGCAGCGTTAAGGGACGGTGGGGCAAACTGTTTTTT. Full variable domain (missing parts from reference TRBV29-1 and TRBJ1-4): SAVISQKPSRDICQRGTSLTIQCQVDSQVTMMFWYRQQPGQSLTLIATANQGSEATYESGFVIDKFPISRPNLTFSTLTVSNMSPEDSSIYLCSVKGRWGKLFFGSGTQLSVL.